These T cell receptor beta chains were read from a single sample in a study of OX40 agonist ivuxolimab in advanced cancers. Here immunoSEQ multiplex PCR was the method, and the copy in TCRdb shows in-frame clones only, minus some. The data contain fewer than 20,000 clones, about 81% of them singletons. The sequencing used CD4+ or CD8+ T cells sorted from blood, collected in a trial of the OX40 agonist ivuxolimab. The receptors shown here come from an adult with an advanced solid tumor such as melanoma, head and neck, liver or kidney cancer. The CDR3 runs from the conserved cysteine through the conserved F or W.

>TRBJ2-7|TRBV6-1
CATRTPYEQYF
>TRBJ1-1|TRBV19
CASSIPGSYTEAFF
>TRBJ2-7|TRBV4-1
CASSHGAGGPSYEQYF
>TRBJ2-2|TRBV7-9
CASRPDLLAETGELFF
>TRBJ2-1|TRBV4-2
CASSQDPGGTYNEQFF
>TRBJ1-6|TRBV10-1
CASSGTGGSSPLHF
>TRBJ2-3|TRBV6-4
CASSDSIGGGGTDTQYF
>NA|TRBV27
CASSWGYEQYF
>TRBJ1-5|TRBV4-2
CASRSDNQPQHF
>TRBJ2-1|TRBV9
CASSQLAGHEQFF
>TRBJ1-5|TRBV4-1
CASSQERGRYQPQHF
>TRBJ2-7|TRBV29-1
CSVEDLAYDEQYF
>TRBJ1-2|TRBV13
CASSLGRGGQGRNYGYTF
>TRBJ1-5|TRBV7-8
CASSLEGGGNQPQHF
>TRBJ1-5|TRBV9
CASSVGTGENQPQHF
>TRBJ2-7|TRBV11-2
CASRTGTGVQEQYF
>TRBJ1-1|TRBV4-3
CASSQLGGTEAFF
>TRBJ2-6|TRBV25-1
CASTGTSDNSGANVLTF
>TRBJ2-4|TRBV11-3
CASSLKGQSSNIQYF
>TRBJ2-1|TRBV15
CATSRGVKSSYNEQFF
>TRBJ2-1|TRBV29-1
CSVDEGQGYNEQFF
>TRBJ1-5|TRBV27
CASSLSGPTMPNQPQHF
>TRBJ2-7|TRBV5-4
CASSFSTGDYEQYF
>TRBJ2-3|TRBV9
CASSVGTSSTDTQYF
>TRBJ1-4|TRBV18
CASSLPPGSLSNEKLFF
>TRBJ1-1|TRBV15
CATSTLPWGTEAFF
>TRBJ2-1|TRBV4-3
CASSQVSYNEQFF
>TRBJ2-7|TRBV7-9
CASSLALGSDEQYF
>TRBJ2-2|TRBV7-3
CASKTGNKAGELFF
>TRBJ1-5|TRBV5-1
CASSEEGQQPQHF
>TRBJ1-5|TRBV28
CASSLWTDQPQHF
>TRBJ2-3|TRBV11-2
CASSFSYSGDTQYF
>TRBJ1-6|TRBV4-2
CASSRVGESYNSPLHF
>TRBJ2-7|TRBV7-9
CASSAAGTGAYEQYF
>TRBJ2-3|TRBV6-4
CASSDSASGGTDTQYF
>TRBJ2-7|TRBV5-4
CASSQDSYEQYF
>TRBJ2-7|TRBV7-3
CASSQLSGPYEQYF
>TRBJ1-4|TRBV4-2
CASSPGVLNEKLFF
>TRBJ2-3|TRBV5-4
CASSLDGWGAPDTQYF